This T cell receptor (beta chain) was profiled in a study of shared clonotypes between healthy human individuals. Study observations and caveats: Estimated richness was generally greater in naive than memory subsets.

The method was immunoSEQ multiplex PCR; TCRdb's version includes in-frame clones alone and lacks a portion of them. The sample lists over a million clones, 95% to 97% occurring once. To note about this clone: What it binds is not known.

The CDR3 is 14 residues long. Germline V CDR1 and CDR2: SGHVS, FQNEAQ. J was trimmed by 3 bases and V by 5 bases; bases with no gene match: 6. The specimen was naive CD4+ T cells sorted from blood. Documented subset: CD45RA+ positively selected. This chain connects TRBV7-8 to TRBJ2-7; the match to TRBD1 covers 8 bases. The sequence was obtained from a man aged 30-40 years in good health. The CDR3 nucleotides are TGTGCCAGCAGCACGACAGGGGCAAGCTACGAGCAGTACTTC. Translated, it gives CASSTTGASYEQYF.